This T cell receptor beta chain was identified in a study of cytomegalovirus exposure and HLA in healthy donors. Study-level information: In terms of ancestry, the Caucasian-associated cluster contained 80% to 90% of the approximately 400 genotyped donors. Study-wide points: The records held CMV serostatus as the only immune exposure information. Later examination showed HLA-associated TCR beta chains had greater clonal expansion than equally common others. A later analysis revealed that TCR association rates differed between HLA loci, peaking at DRB1 and bottoming out at HLA-C.

PCR used 60 Vbeta primers and 13 Jbeta primers. Clones were sequenced by immunoSEQ multiplex PCR, and TCRdb holds only the in-frame ones, with some missing. The data contain about 120,000 clones, around 66% of them singletons. This clone was observed a handful of times. What it binds is unknown. J gave up 5 bases and V 2 bases, and 6 bases lay outside the gene matches. This CDR3 contains 16 residues. Germline lookup yields CDR1 SGHAT and CDR2 FQNNGV. The clonotype was recovered from a woman in her forties in good health and CMV-seropositive. Input material: PBMCs. The chain recombines TRBV11-2 with TRBJ2-2, with 9 nucleotides matching TRBD1. Written as DNA, the CDR3 is TGTGCCAGCAGCTTAATATCTGGGACAGGGACCGGGGAGCTGTTTTTT. Amino acids: CASSLISGTGTGELFF.